This TCR beta chain was captured by sequencing in a study of technical replicates of blood from a few donors. V lost 1 base, J lost 3 bases, and 9 bases lay in between. Germline V gene sequence: CDR1 WNHNN, CDR2 SYGVQD (reference sequence). CDR3 size: 14 residues. Produced via immunoSEQ multiplex PCR; TCRdb's table is partial and in-frame only. The table records under 75,000 clones, approximately 96% of them present only once. The sequenced sample was T cells isolated from PBMCs. The TCR comes from a human donor in good health. The V and J genes are TRBV10-1 and TRBJ1-1; D is possibly TRBD1 (6 bases). CDR3: CASSEFSGDTEAFF. DNA for the CDR3: TGCGCCAGCAGTGAGTTTTCAGGGGACACTGAAGCTTTCTTT.